A selection of T cell receptor beta chains follows, all from one sample in a study of blood T cell repertoires in COVID-19. Profiled with immunoSEQ multiplex PCR; TCRdb holds only in-frame clones, not every one. The sample has 150,000 to 200,000 clones; about 86% are singletons. Sequencing was performed on peripheral blood. These receptors were obtained from a woman older than 75 with acute or convalescent COVID-19. Each CDR3 is given with its conserved first and last residue. The order of the fields is D gene, J gene, clone size, V gene, CDR3 DNA, CDR3 protein. A D gene is named only where the DNA matches it firmly. Clone size is not always given. Where it is, it says once, few, many or a class for expanded clones.

d_gene: TRBD2
j_gene: TRBJ2-7
abundance: .
v_gene: TRBV4-3
CDR3nt: TGCGCCAGCAGCCAAGATCGTGAGGCTAGCGGGGGGGGATTGTTGTACGAGCAGTACTTC
CDR3aa: CASSQDREASGGGLLYEQYF

d_gene: TRBD2
j_gene: TRBJ2-1
abundance: .
v_gene: TRBV5-1
CDR3nt: TGCGCCAGCAGACTGGCGGGGGGACACAATGAGCAGTTCTTC
CDR3aa: CASRLAGGHNEQFF

d_gene: .
j_gene: TRBJ2-7
abundance: .
v_gene: TRBV11-2
CDR3nt: TGTGCCAGCAGCTTAACTCTCTCTTTTGAGGAGCAGTACTTC
CDR3aa: CASSLTLSFEEQYF

d_gene: .
j_gene: TRBJ2-7
abundance: .
v_gene: TRBV7-2
CDR3nt: TGTGCCAGCAGCTTAGCTAAGACAGTCGCCTACGAGCAGTACTTC
CDR3aa: CASSLAKTVAYEQYF

d_gene: .
j_gene: TRBJ2-5
abundance: once
v_gene: TRBV14
CDR3nt: TGTGCCAGCAGTCTTAGACCGGGGGAGACCCAGTACTTC
CDR3aa: CASSLRPGETQYF

d_gene: .
j_gene: TRBJ1-5
abundance: .
v_gene: TRBV7-8
CDR3nt: TGTGCCAGCAGCTTAGAACAAGGAGGGAGTCAGCCCCAGCATTTT
CDR3aa: CASSLEQGGSQPQHF

d_gene: .
j_gene: TRBJ2-5
abundance: .
v_gene: TRBV18
CDR3nt: TGTGCCAGCTCACCAGCGGAGACCCAGTACTTC
CDR3aa: CASSPAETQYF

d_gene: .
j_gene: TRBJ2-7
abundance: .
v_gene: TRBV27
CDR3nt: TGTGCCAGCAGTTTGATGGCCACTAGCTACGAGCAGTACTTC
CDR3aa: CASSLMATSYEQYF

d_gene: TRBD1
j_gene: TRBJ1-4
abundance: .
v_gene: TRBV7-9
CDR3nt: TGTGCCAGCAGAAAACCGGGACAGGGATCTCAGGAAAAACTGTTTTTT
CDR3aa: CASRKPGQGSQEKLFF

d_gene: TRBD1
j_gene: TRBJ1-5
abundance: .
v_gene: TRBV27
CDR3nt: TGTGCCAGCAGTCCTTGGACAGGGCCATTTGTCAATCAGCCCCAGCATTTT
CDR3aa: CASSPWTGPFVNQPQHF

d_gene: .
j_gene: TRBJ1-6
abundance: once
v_gene: TRBV5-4
CDR3nt: TGTGCCAGCAGCTCGACGTCGGGTCGGAGCTCCTATAATTCACCCCTCCACTTT
CDR3aa: CASSSTSGRSSYNSPLHF

d_gene: TRBD1
j_gene: TRBJ2-7
abundance: .
v_gene: TRBV3-1/TRBV3-2
CDR3nt: TGTGCCAGCAGCCATCTGGGACAGGGTACCGAGCAGTACTTC
CDR3aa: CASSHLGQGTEQYF

d_gene: TRBD2
j_gene: TRBJ2-7
abundance: .
v_gene: TRBV4-2
CDR3nt: TGTGCCAGCAGCCAAGATGGTGTGCTAGCGGGAGGGCCCTACGAGCAGTACTTC
CDR3aa: CASSQDGVLAGGPYEQYF

d_gene: .
j_gene: TRBJ1-2
abundance: .
v_gene: TRBV5-8
CDR3nt: TGTGCCAGCAGCTTCGAAGGGGTTTACTATGGCTACACCTTC
CDR3aa: CASSFEGVYYGYTF

d_gene: .
j_gene: TRBJ2-5
abundance: .
v_gene: TRBV7-9
CDR3nt: TGTGCCAGCAGCCGATATGACAGACAAGAGACCCAGTACTTC
CDR3aa: CASSRYDRQETQYF

d_gene: TRBD1
j_gene: TRBJ1-2
abundance: .
v_gene: TRBV12-3/TRBV12-4
CDR3nt: TGTGCCAGCAGTGCGGGACAGGGGTATGGCTACACCTTC
CDR3aa: CASSAGQGYGYTF

d_gene: .
j_gene: TRBJ2-1
abundance: few
v_gene: TRBV19
CDR3nt: TGTGCCAGTAGTAGCACAGGGTTTGGCGGTGAGCAGTTCTTC
CDR3aa: CASSSTGFGGEQFF

d_gene: TRBD1
j_gene: TRBJ2-6
abundance: .
v_gene: TRBV5-6
CDR3nt: TGTGCCAGCAGCTACAGGGGCTCTGGGGCCAACGTCCTGACTTTC
CDR3aa: CASSYRGSGANVLTF

d_gene: TRBD2
j_gene: TRBJ2-3
abundance: .
v_gene: TRBV7-9
CDR3nt: TGTGCCAGCAGCGGAGGTGCTAGCGGGGCCCGCACAGATACGCAGTATTTT
CDR3aa: CASSGGASGARTDTQYF

d_gene: TRBD1
j_gene: TRBJ1-5
abundance: .
v_gene: TRBV18
CDR3nt: TGTGCCAGCTCACAAGACAGGGGTAAAATTCAGCCCCAGCATTTT
CDR3aa: CASSQDRGKIQPQHF

d_gene: .
j_gene: TRBJ1-5
abundance: .
v_gene: TRBV5-1
CDR3nt: TGCGCCAGCAGCTTGGATGAGGAAGAGGGGGATAGTAGGGTTAGCAATCAGCCCCAGCATTTT
CDR3aa: CASSLDEEEGDSRVSNQPQHF

d_gene: TRBD1
j_gene: TRBJ2-1
abundance: .
v_gene: TRBV5-4
CDR3nt: TGTGCCAGCAGCTTAACAGGGACAGTTATTGGTGAGCAGTTCTTC
CDR3aa: CASSLTGTVIGEQFF

d_gene: .
j_gene: TRBJ1-5
abundance: few
v_gene: TRBV3-1/TRBV3-2
CDR3nt: TGTGCCAGCAGCCAAGACCGTAACAATCAGCCCCAGCATTTT
CDR3aa: CASSQDRNNQPQHF

d_gene: .
j_gene: TRBJ1-4
abundance: .
v_gene: TRBV5-6
CDR3nt: TGTGCCAGCAGCTTGAACGGGGGAGAAAAACTGTTTTTT
CDR3aa: CASSLNGGEKLFF

d_gene: TRBD1
j_gene: TRBJ2-7
abundance: .
v_gene: TRBV7-9
CDR3nt: TGTGCCAGCAGCTTACCCCCAGGGGGATACGAGCAGTACTTC
CDR3aa: CASSLPPGGYEQYF

d_gene: .
j_gene: TRBJ2-1
abundance: .
v_gene: TRBV7-6
CDR3nt: TGTGCCAGCAGCTTTTATGGCGGCAATGAGCAGTTCTTC
CDR3aa: CASSFYGGNEQFF

d_gene: .
j_gene: TRBJ2-1
abundance: .
v_gene: TRBV10-3
CDR3nt: TGTGCCATCAGTGATAGTAAGAGCTCCTACAATGAGCAGTTCTTC
CDR3aa: CAISDSKSSYNEQFF

d_gene: .
j_gene: TRBJ1-6
abundance: .
v_gene: TRBV7-6
CDR3nt: TGTGCCAGCAGCCTTGATCAGGGAAGTAATTCACCCCTCCACTTT
CDR3aa: CASSLDQGSNSPLHF

d_gene: TRBD2
j_gene: TRBJ2-7
abundance: once
v_gene: TRBV4-2
CDR3nt: TGTGCCAGCAGTACTAGCGGGGGGTGGTCCTACGAGCAGTACTTC
CDR3aa: CASSTSGGWSYEQYF

d_gene: .
j_gene: TRBJ2-3
abundance: .
v_gene: TRBV6-2/TRBV6-3
CDR3nt: TGTGCCAGCAGTTACGTGCCTCCCCTACCCAGCACAGATACGCAGTATTTT
CDR3aa: CASSYVPPLPSTDTQYF

d_gene: TRBD2
j_gene: TRBJ2-3
abundance: .
v_gene: TRBV7-7
CDR3nt: TGTGCTAGCAGCCTCGGACTAGCGGGAGGGCTCGATACGCAGTATTTT
CDR3aa: CASSLGLAGGLDTQYF

d_gene: .
j_gene: TRBJ2-5
abundance: .
v_gene: TRBV30
CDR3nt: TGTGCCTGCTCCATGGACAGCCAAGAGACCCAGTACTTC
CDR3aa: CACSMDSQETQYF

d_gene: .
j_gene: TRBJ2-3
abundance: .
v_gene: TRBV12-2
CDR3nt: TGTGCAAGTCGCTTAGCGCGAAGTGAACGGGGGGGCCCAGATACGCAGTATTTT
CDR3aa: CASRLARSERGGPDTQYF